Detailed here is one T cell receptor beta chain. Its antigen is unidentified. CD45RO-negative, CCR7-positively selected cells formed the naive CD8 fraction, excluding terminally differentiated effector memory CD45RA+ cells. Every donor, a Caucasian adult, lived in Nashville, Tennessee. This sample is part of a study of shared clonotypes between healthy human individuals. Study-wide results and caveats: Clonotypes that were shared across a handful of donors made up roughly 5% of naive CD4 clonotypes. Having only a few donors restricted how much genetic and exposure-history diversity was captured. The study generally estimated greater richness for naive than memory subsets.

Trimming removed 6 bases from V and 4 bases from J; junction bases left unmatched: 7. The germline V gene encodes CDR1 LNHDA and CDR2 SQIVND (reference sequence). The CDR3 is 16 amino acids. TCRdb's copy holds only in-frame clones and misses some; the assay was immunoSEQ multiplex PCR. The data contain 2 million or so clones, less than 95% of them singletons. Input material: naive CD8+ T cells sorted from blood. The V and J genes are TRBV19 and TRBJ2-2, with 11 bases identical to TRBD2. The clonotype originates from a man aged 18 to 30 in good health. CDR3 nucleotides: TGTGCCAGTAGCCATAGCGGGAGGGCCGTCACCGGGGAGCTGTTTTTT. Translation gives CASSHSGRAVTGELFF.